These 10 T cell receptor beta chains originate from one sample sequenced in a study of PD-1 blockade in classical Hodgkin lymphoma. Produced via immunoSEQ multiplex PCR; TCRdb's table is partial and in-frame only. The repertoire includes tens of thousands of clones, 92% of them detected once, and roughly 0.27% sits in the top ten. Time point defined: cycle 4 day 1 (C4D1), after five to seven weeks of nivolumab. No patient escaped relapse after autologous stem cell transplantation, and brentuximab vedotin exposure varied. Purified CD4+ T cells were obtained from thawed PBMCs through magnetic negative selection. The sample consisted of CD4+ T cells from blood, taken before the fourth cycle of nivolumab. The source of these receptors is a human donor with classical Hodgkin lymphoma.

This chain joins TRBV9 and TRBJ2-7; 9 bases line up with TRBD1. The trim removed 3 bases at V and 5 bases at J, leaving 9 bases unmatched. The CDR3 is made up of 15 amino acids. The V gene's germline CDR1 is SGDLS and CDR2 YYNGEE. CDR3 protein: CASSALGTGIDEQYF. Here the CDR3 DNA reads TGTGCCAGCAGCGCATTGGGGACAGGGATCGACGAGCAGTACTTC.

The chain joins TRBV28 to TRBJ2-5; TRBD1 matches at 7 bases. CDR3 length: 15 amino acids. The germline CDR1 and CDR2 sequences are MDHEN and SYDVKM. Trimming cost V 7 bases and J 1 base; bases outside gene matches: 9. CDR3 DNA sequence: TGTGCCAGCACTAACACAGGGGTAGTCCAAGAGACCCAGTACTTC. Translating it yields CASTNTGVVQETQYF.

The gene calls are TRBV7-8 and TRBJ1-6, with D possibly matching TRBD1 (6 bases). V was cut by 1 base and J by 6 bases, with 13 bases left in between. Germline assignment: CDR1 SGHVS and CDR2 FQNEAQ. This CDR3 has 16 amino acids. CDR3 protein: CASSLEGTRGNSPLHF. CDR3 DNA: TGTGCCAGCAGCTTAGAGGGTACCAGGGGTAATTCACCCCTCCACTTT.

The V and J genes are TRBV5-1 and TRBJ2-7; the D gene is possibly TRBD1 (7 bases). This CDR3 comprises 15 residues. The germline gives CDR1 SGHRS, CDR2 YFSETQ. The germline V and J ends were trimmed by 4 bases and 7 bases, with 21 bases remaining between them. The CDR3 nucleotides are TGCGCCAGCAGCCTGCTGGACAGGTCGGCGGGGGAGCAGTACTTC. Translating gives CASSLLDRSAGEQYF.

The chain employs TRBV6-1 and TRBJ2-5, with a possible D match to TRBD1 (6 bases). CDR1 is MNHNS, CDR2 SASEGT, per germline. This CDR3 has 15 amino acids. The V end lost 4 bases, the J end lost 4 bases, and 16 bases lay between the germline ends. The CDR3 DNA sequence: TGTGCCAGCAGTGTCTACAGGGCCTGGGGAGAGACCCAGTACTTC. It specifies CASSVYRAWGETQYF.

The gene calls are TRBV19 and TRBJ1-5, with TRBD1 matching over 7 bases. Germline V CDR1 and CDR2: LNHDA, SQIVND (reference sequence). Germline trimming cut 5 bases from V and 5 bases from J; bases unmatched to any gene: 3. This CDR3 contains 13 residues. CDR3 nucleotides: TGTGCCAGTAGTCACAGGGGAGATCAGCCCCAGCATTTT. This sequence encodes CASSHRGDQPQHF.

This chain connects TRBV5-1 to TRBJ2-1, with 10 bases aligning to TRBD2. The J segment lost 6 bases and the V segment lost 0 bases, leaving 6 bases of the junction unmatched. The germline V gene encodes CDR1 SGHRS and CDR2 YFSETQ. The CDR3 extends over 16 amino acids. In DNA, the CDR3 is TGCGCCAGCAGCTTGGTAGCGGGAGGAGGGGCCAATGAGCAGTTCTTC. As protein: CASSLVAGGGANEQFF.

The CDR3 spells CASSARGGSYGYTF. Written as DNA, the CDR3 is TGTGCCAGCAGTGCCCGGGGGGGTAGCTATGGCTACACCTTC. The gene calls are TRBV25-1 and TRBJ1-2; weak D call: TRBD1 (5 bases). The ends were cut back, 4 bases at V and 4 bases at J, with 13 bases in the middle. CDR1 MGHDK and CDR2 SYGVNS come from the germline V gene. The CDR3 is made up of 14 amino acids.

This clone was seen a few times. The V call is TRBV15, the J call TRBJ1-1; no reliable D call. Trimming removed 6 bases at V and 4 bases at J, with 6 bases between. Per germline, CDR1 LNHNV and CDR2 YYDKDF (reference sequence). There are 11 residues in the CDR3. The CDR3 sequence is CATRGSTEAFF. In DNA form, the CDR3 reads TGTGCCACCAGGGGGAGCACTGAAGCTTTCTTT.

The V gene is TRBV7-9, the J gene TRBJ2-5, with 8 bases identical to TRBD1. CDR3 length equals 15 residues. J gave up 2 bases and V 4 bases, and 6 bases lay outside the gene matches. Germline V gene data show CDR1 as SEHNR and CDR2 as FQNEAQ (reference sequence). The CDR3: CASSSIGQGQETQYF. CDR3 in DNA: TGTGCCAGCAGCTCGATCGGACAGGGACAAGAGACCCAGTACTTC.